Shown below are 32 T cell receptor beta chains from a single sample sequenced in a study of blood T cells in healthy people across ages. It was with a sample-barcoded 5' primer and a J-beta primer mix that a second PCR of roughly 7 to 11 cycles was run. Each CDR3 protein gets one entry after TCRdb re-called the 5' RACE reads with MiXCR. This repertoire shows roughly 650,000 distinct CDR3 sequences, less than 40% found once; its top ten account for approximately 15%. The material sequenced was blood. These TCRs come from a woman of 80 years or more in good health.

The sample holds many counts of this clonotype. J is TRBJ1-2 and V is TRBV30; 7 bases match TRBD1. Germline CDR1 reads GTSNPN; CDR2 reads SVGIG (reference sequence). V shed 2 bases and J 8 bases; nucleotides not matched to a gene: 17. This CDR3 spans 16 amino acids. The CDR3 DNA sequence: TGTGCCTGGAGTAGGGACAGTATCTCTCCGAGGGGAGGCTACACCTTC. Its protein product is CAWSRDSISPRGGYTF.

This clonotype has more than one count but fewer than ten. Written as DNA, the CDR3 is TGTGCCAGCAGTTTATGGGATCCTGAAGCTTTCTTT. This encodes CASSLWDPEAFF. V usage is TRBV12-3 or TRBV12-4 and J usage is TRBJ1-1; D gene uncertain. Trimming took 2 bases from V and 6 from J, leaving 7 bases between them. This CDR3 comprises 12 residues.

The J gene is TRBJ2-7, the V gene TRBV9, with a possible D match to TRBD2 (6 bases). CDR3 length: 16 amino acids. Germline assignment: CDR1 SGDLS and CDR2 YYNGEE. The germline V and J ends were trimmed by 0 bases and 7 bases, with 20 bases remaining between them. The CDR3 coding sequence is TGTGCCAGCAGCGTAGGGGGGACGGGAGTGGGTAATGAGCAGTACTTC. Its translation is CASSVGGTGVGNEQYF.

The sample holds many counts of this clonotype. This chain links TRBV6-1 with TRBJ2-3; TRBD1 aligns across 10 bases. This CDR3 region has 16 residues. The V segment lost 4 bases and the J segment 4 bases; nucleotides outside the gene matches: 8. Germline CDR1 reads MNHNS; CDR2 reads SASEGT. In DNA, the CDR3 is TGTGCCAGCAGTGCCCGATCCGGGACAGGGGCAGATACGCAGTATTTT. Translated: CASSARSGTGADTQYF.

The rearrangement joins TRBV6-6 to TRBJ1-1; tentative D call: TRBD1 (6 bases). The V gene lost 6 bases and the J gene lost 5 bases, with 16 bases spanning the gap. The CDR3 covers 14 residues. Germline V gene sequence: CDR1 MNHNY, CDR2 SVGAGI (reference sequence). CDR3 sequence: CASRLAGEVTEAFF. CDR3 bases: TGTGCCAGCAGGCTTGCAGGGGAGGTAACTGAAGCTTTCTTT.

CDR3 DNA sequence: TGCGCCAGCAGCTTGGGAAAGTGGGGCGAGAACTATGGCTACACCTTC. Its protein product is CASSLGKWGENYGYTF. This rearrangement joins TRBV5-1 to TRBJ1-2; possible D gene TRBD1, 5 bases. Germline values: CDR1 SGHRS, CDR2 YFSETQ. This CDR3 is built from 16 residues. V shed 0 bases and J shed 2 bases, with 14 bases lying between them.

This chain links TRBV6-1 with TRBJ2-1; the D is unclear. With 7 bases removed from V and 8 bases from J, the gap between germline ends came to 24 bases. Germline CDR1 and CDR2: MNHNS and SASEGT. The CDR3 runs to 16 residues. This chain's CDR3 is CASNKNRANPIDEQFF. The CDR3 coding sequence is TGTGCCAGCAACAAAAACCGGGCCAACCCGATAGATGAGCAGTTCTTC.

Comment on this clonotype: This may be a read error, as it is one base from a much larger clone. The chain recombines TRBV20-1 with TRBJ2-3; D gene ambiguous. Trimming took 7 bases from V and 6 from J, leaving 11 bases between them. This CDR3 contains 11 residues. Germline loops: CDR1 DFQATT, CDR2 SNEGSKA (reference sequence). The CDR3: CSVHLGDTQYF. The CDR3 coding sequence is TGCAGTGTCCACCTTGGGGATACGCAGTATTTT.

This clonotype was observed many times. The CDR3 nucleotides are TGTGCCAGCAGCTTGCGGCCAGGGGGACCCTACGAGCAGTACTTC. Translation gives CASSLRPGGPYEQYF. The chain joins TRBV5-8 to TRBJ2-7; 7 bases match TRBD1. Germline trimming cut 1 base from V and 2 bases from J; bases unmatched to any gene: 6. This CDR3 has 15 residues. The germline CDR1 and CDR2 sequences are SGHTS and YDEGEE. The full variable domain, in which reference TRBV5-8 and TRBJ2-7 provide the parts outside the CDR3, is EAGVTQSPTHLIKTRGQQATLRCSPISGHTSVYWYQQALGLGLQFLLWYDEGEERNRGNFPPRFSGRQFPNYSSELNVNALELEDSALYLCASSLRPGGPYEQYFGPGTRLTVT.

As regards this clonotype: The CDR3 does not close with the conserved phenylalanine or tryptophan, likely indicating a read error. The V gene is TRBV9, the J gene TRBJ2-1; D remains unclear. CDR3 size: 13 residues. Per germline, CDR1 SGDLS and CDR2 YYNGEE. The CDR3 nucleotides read TGTGCCGGCAGCGTAGGGTCCCCCAATGAGCAGTTCCTC. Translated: CAGSVGSPNEQFL.

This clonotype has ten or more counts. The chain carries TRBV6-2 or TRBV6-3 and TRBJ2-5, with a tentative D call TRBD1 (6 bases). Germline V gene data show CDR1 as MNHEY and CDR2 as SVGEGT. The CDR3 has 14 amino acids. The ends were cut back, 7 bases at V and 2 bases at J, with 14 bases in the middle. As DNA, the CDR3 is TGTGCCAGCACCCCGTGGGGGCTTCAAGAGACCCAGTACTTC. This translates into CASTPWGLQETQYF.

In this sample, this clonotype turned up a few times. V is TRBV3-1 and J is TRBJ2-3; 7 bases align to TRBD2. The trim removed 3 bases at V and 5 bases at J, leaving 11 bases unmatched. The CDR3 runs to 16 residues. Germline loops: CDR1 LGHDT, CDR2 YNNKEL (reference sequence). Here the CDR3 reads CASSQGGVHGGDTQYF. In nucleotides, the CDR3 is TGTGCCAGCAGCCAGGGGGGGGTTCATGGAGGAGATACGCAGTATTTT.

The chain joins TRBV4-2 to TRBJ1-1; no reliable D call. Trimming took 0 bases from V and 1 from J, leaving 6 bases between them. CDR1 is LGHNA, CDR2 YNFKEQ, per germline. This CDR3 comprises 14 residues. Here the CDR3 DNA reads TGTGCCAGCAGCCAAGAAGACCCGAACACTGAAGCTTTCTTT. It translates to CASSQEDPNTEAFF.

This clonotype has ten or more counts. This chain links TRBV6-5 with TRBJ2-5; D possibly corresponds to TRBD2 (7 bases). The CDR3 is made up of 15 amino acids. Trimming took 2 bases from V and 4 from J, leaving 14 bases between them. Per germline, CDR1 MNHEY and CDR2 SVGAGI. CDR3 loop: CASSYGTGRGETQYF. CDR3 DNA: TGTGCCAGCAGTTACGGTACAGGGAGGGGAGAGACCCAGTACTTC.

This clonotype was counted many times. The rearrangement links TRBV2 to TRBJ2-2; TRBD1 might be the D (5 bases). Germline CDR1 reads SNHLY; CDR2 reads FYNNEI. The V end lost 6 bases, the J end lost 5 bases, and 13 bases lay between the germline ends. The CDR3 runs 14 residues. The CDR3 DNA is TGTGCCAGCAGATGGCAGGGTGGGACCGGGGAGCTGTTTTTT. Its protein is CASRWQGGTGELFF.

CDR3: CASSLAYQAYNEQFF. As DNA, the CDR3 is TGTGCCAGCAGCTTAGCGTACCAGGCCTACAATGAGCAGTTCTTC. The V gene is TRBV7-2, the J gene TRBJ2-1, with D unclear. The V gene's germline CDR1 is SGHTA and CDR2 FQGNSA. The V gene lost 0 bases and the J gene lost 2 bases, with 8 bases spanning the gap. The CDR3 contains 15 residues.

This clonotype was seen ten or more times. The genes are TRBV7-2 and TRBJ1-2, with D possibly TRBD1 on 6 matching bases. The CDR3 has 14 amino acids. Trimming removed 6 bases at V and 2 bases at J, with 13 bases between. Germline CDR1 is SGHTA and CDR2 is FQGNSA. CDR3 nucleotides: TGTGCCAGCAGTAGAGACAGGTCCAACTATGGCTACACCTTC. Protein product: CASSRDRSNYGYTF.

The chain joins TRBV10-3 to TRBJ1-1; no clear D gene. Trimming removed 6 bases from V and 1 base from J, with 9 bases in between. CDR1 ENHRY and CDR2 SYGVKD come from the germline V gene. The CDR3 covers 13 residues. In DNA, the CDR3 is TGTGCCATCAGGAGTGGTGCGAACACTGAAGCTTTCTTT. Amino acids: CAIRSGANTEAFF.

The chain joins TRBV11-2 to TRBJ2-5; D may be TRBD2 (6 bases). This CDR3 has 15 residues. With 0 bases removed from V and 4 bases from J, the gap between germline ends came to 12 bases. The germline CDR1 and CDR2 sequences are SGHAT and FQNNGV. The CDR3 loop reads CASSLDLTRGETQYF. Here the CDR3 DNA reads TGTGCCAGCAGCTTAGATCTGACTAGGGGAGAGACCCAGTACTTC.

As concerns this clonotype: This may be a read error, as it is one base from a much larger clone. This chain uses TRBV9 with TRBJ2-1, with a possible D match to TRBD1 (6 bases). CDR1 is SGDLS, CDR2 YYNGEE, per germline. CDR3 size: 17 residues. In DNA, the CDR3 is TGTGCCAGCAACGTAGAAAGAGGGGGAACCGTCTACAATGAGCAGTTCTTC. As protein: CASNVERGGTVYNEQFF.

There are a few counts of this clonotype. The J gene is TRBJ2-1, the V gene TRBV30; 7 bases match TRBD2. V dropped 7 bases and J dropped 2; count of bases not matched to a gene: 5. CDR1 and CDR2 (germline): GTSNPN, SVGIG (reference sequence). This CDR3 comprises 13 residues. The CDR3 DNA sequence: TGTGCCTTCGGGCGGGGGACCTACAATGAGCAGTTCTTC. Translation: CAFGRGTYNEQFF.

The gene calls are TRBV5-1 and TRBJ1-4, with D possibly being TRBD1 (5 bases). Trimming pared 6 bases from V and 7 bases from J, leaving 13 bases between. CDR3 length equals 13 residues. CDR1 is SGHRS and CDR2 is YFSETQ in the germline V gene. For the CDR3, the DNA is TGCGCCAGCACCACCGATGGGGGTGAAAAACTGTTTTTT. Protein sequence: CASTTDGGEKLFF.

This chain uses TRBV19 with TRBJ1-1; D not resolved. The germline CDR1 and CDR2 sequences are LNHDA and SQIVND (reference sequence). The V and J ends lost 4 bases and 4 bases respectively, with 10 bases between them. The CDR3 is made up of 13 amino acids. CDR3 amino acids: CASSTAISTEAFF. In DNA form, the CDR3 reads TGTGCCAGTAGTACCGCAATCAGCACTGAAGCTTTCTTT.

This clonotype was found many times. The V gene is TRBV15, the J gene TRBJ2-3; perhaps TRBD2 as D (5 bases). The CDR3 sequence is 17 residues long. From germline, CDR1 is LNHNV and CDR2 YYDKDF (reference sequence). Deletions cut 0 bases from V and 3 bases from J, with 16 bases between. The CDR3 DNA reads TGTGCCACCAGCAGAGATCGCGCTAAGCGGCAAACAGATACGCAGTATTTT. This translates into CATSRDRAKRQTDTQYF.

The CDR3 nucleotides are TGTGCCACCCAGGAACGATCCGGGGAGCTGTTTTTT. It encodes CATQERSGELFF. V is TRBV6-5 and J is TRBJ2-2; D gene unclear. Between the trimmed V and J ends, which lost 10 bases and 6 bases, there was a span of 12 bases. The CDR3 length is 12 residues. Germline V gene data show CDR1 as MNHEY and CDR2 as SVGAGI.

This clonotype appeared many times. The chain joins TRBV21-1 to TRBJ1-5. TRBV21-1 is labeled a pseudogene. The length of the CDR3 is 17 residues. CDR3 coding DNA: TGTGCCAGCAGCACGATGCAGGTTAAGATTAGCAATCAGCCCCAGCATTTT. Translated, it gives CASSTMQVKISNQPQHF.

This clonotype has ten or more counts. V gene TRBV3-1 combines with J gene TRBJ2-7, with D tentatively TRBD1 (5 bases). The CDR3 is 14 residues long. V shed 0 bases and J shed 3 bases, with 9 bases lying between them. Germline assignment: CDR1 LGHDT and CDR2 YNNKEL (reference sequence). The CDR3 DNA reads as TGTGCCAGCAGCCAAGACAGAACAGGCTACGAGCAGTACTTC. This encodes CASSQDRTGYEQYF.

The CDR3 is CASSPIRDNKNSPLHF. The CDR3 nucleotides are TGTGCCAGCAGTCCTATACGGGACAACAAAAATTCACCCCTCCACTTT. The chain employs TRBV6-2 or TRBV6-3 and TRBJ1-6, with D tentatively TRBD1 (6 bases). The germline V and J ends were trimmed by 5 bases and 7 bases, with 18 bases remaining between them. In germline, CDR1 is MNHEY, CDR2 SVGEGT. The CDR3 contains 16 residues.

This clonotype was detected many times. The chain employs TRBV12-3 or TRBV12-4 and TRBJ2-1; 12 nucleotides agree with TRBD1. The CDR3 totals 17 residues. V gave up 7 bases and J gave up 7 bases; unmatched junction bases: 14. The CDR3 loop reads CASNPYTGTGGRNEQFF. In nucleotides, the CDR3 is TGTGCCAGCAACCCTTACACCGGGACAGGGGGCAGGAATGAGCAGTTCTTC.

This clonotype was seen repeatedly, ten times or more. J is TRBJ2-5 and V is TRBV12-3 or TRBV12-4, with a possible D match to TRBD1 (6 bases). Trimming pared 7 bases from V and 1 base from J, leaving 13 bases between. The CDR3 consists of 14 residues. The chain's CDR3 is CASNLRGSQETQYF. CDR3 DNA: TGTGCCAGCAACCTCAGGGGATCCCAAGAGACCCAGTACTTC.

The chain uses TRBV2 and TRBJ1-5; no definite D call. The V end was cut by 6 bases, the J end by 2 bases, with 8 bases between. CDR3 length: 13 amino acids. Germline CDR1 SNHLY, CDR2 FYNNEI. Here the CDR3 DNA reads TGTGCCAGCAGGGCTAGACGCAATCAGCCCCAGCATTTT. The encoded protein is CASRARRNQPQHF.

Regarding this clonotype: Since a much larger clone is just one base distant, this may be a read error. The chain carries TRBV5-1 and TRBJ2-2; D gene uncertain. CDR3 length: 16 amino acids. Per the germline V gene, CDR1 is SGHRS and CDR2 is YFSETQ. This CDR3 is CASRETWTVNTWELFF. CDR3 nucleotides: TGCGCCAGCAGGGAAACTTGGACGGTGAACACCTGGGAGCTGTTTTTT.